This TCR beta chain appears in the sequencing data of a study of blood T cells in healthy people across ages. Study-level points and caveats: Older individuals had lower TCR beta diversity per million T cells (the decline was roughly linear).

Every donor provided roughly 10 milliliters of peripheral blood. The germline gives CDR1 SNHLY, CDR2 FYNNEI. The ends lost 4 bases at V and 13 bases at J; junction bases unmatched: 13. This CDR3 is built from 15 residues. Comments on this clonotype: What it recognizes is unknown.

Combining a sample-barcoded 5' primer with a J-beta primer mix, a second PCR ran for roughly 6 to 11 cycles. TCRdb independently ran MiXCR on the 5' RACE reads; one entry per CDR3 protein. The sample yields hundreds of thousands of distinct CDR3 sequences, roughly half seen once. This TCR derives from a woman of 80 years or more in good health. V usage is TRBV2 and J usage is TRBJ2-1, with 10 nucleotides matching TRBD2. The sample was blood. CDR3 in DNA: TGTGCCAGCAGTGTCGTGAGCGGGGGGGGTGGGACCCAGTTCTTC. Translation: CASSVVSGGGGTQFF.